The 10 T cell receptor beta chains in this list originate from one sample, sequenced in a study of post-analysis software for immune sequencing data. The antigens of these receptors remain unknown. Unique molecular identifiers were built into the TCR beta cDNA libraries. TCRdb fed the PCR reads into MiXCR, producing one record per CDR3 protein. The sample yields around 700,000 distinct CDR3 sequences, approximately 60% seen once. Whole-study findings and limits: There were about 5 TRBV segments more frequent in patients than controls, and TRBV5-6, TRBV5-1 and TRBV20-1 were among them.

The sequenced material came from blood. Receptors originate from a girl aged 2-9 years with multiple sclerosis.

This clonotype was observed a few times. This rearrangement joins TRBV5-1 to TRBJ2-1; TRBD2 aligns across 16 bases. Trimming took 3 bases from V and 13 from J; bases not matched to a gene: 7. CDR3 length: 15 residues. Germline V lookup: CDR1 SGHRS, CDR2 YFSETQ. CDR3 sequence: CASSSGLAGGPGQFF. The CDR3 DNA follows: TGCGCCAGCAGCTCGGGACTAGCGGGAGGGCCTGGACAGTTCTTC.

J is TRBJ2-3 and V is TRBV5-1; TRBD2 matches at 12 bases. Trimming took 2 bases from V and 1 from J; bases not matched to a gene: 8. The CDR3 is made up of 18 amino acids. Looked up from germline, CDR1 is SGHRS and CDR2 is YFSETQ. The CDR3 coding sequence is TGCGCCAGCAGCTTCGGACTAGCGGGAAAACGGGGCACAGATACGCAGTATTTT. Translation gives CASSFGLAGKRGTDTQYF.

This clonotype was recorded a few times. This chain links TRBV12-3 or TRBV12-4 with TRBJ2-7, with D possibly being TRBD1 (5 bases). CDR3 length: 15 amino acids. V lost 7 bases to trimming and J lost 0 bases, with 16 bases between them. CDR3 protein: CASTLRGVSSYEQYF. CDR3 DNA sequence: TGTGCCAGCACCCTTAGGGGCGTCAGCTCCTACGAGCAGTACTTC.

DNA of the CDR3: TGTGCCAGCAGTCCTACAGGGATGCAAGAGACCCAGTACTTC. It specifies CASSPTGMQETQYF. The rearrangement uses TRBV9 and TRBJ2-5; D might be TRBD1 (6 bases). CDR1 is SGDLS, CDR2 YYNGEE, per germline. Trimming removed 5 bases from V and 2 bases from J, with 13 bases in between. This CDR3 comprises 14 residues. The variable domain in full, with the rest retrieved from reference TRBV9 and TRBJ2-5, is DSGVTQTPKHLITATGQRVTLRCSPRSGDLSVYWYQQSLDQGLQFLIQYYNGEERAKGNILERFSAQQFPDLHSELNLSSLELGDSALYFCASSPTGMQETQYFGPGTRLLVL.

The J gene is TRBJ1-5, the V gene TRBV12-3 or TRBV12-4; no clear D. The CDR3 consists of 14 residues. V lost 0 bases and J lost 8, with 11 bases in between. The CDR3 loop reads CASSLALLGKPQHF. The CDR3 DNA reads as TGTGCCAGCAGTTTAGCGCTCCTCGGTAAGCCCCAGCATTTT.

This clonotype was detected only a few times. The gene calls are TRBV4-3 and TRBJ1-1; D not certain. Germline CDR1 is LGHNA and CDR2 is YSLEER. The CDR3 loop spans 14 amino acids. The V end was cut by 4 bases, the J end by 6 bases, with 15 bases between. CDR3 in DNA: TGCGCCAGCAGCCCAAGGCCGTTGTGGGCTGAAGCTTTCTTT. Protein sequence: CASSPRPLWAEAFF.

The sample holds a few counts of this clonotype. The genes are TRBV6-1 and TRBJ2-1, with 7 bases aligning to TRBD1. Looked up from germline, CDR1 is MNHNS and CDR2 is SASEGT. Germline trimming cut 2 bases from V and 5 bases from J; bases unmatched to any gene: 6. The CDR3 runs 15 residues. CDR3 region: CASSEWQGVDNEQFF. The CDR3 DNA reads as TGTGCCAGCAGTGAATGGCAGGGGGTAGACAATGAGCAGTTCTTC.

This rearrangement joins TRBV7-2 to TRBJ2-5; 7 nucleotides line up with TRBD1. CDR3 length: 12 residues. Germline values: CDR1 SGHTA, CDR2 FQGNSA. After removal of 3 bases from V and 12 bases from J, the junction contained 7 bases not matched to a gene. CDR3 amino acids: CASSLYDRAKYF. CDR3 nucleotides: TGTGCCAGCAGCTTGTACGACAGGGCAAAGTACTTC.

J is TRBJ2-1 and V is TRBV6-6, with unresolved D. Germline V CDR1 and CDR2: MNHNY, SVGAGI (reference sequence). V lost 2 bases and J lost 6, with 5 bases in between. This CDR3 has 12 residues. The CDR3: CASSYRVNEQFF. CDR3 in DNA: TGTGCCAGCAGTTACAGGGTCAATGAGCAGTTCTTC.

The rearrangement uses TRBV7-2 and TRBJ1-5; 9 bases match TRBD1. There are 16 residues in the CDR3. Germline CDR1 and CDR2: SGHTA and FQGNSA. The trim removed 0 bases at V and 7 bases at J, leaving 7 bases unmatched. CDR3 in amino acids: CASSLAGQGKGQPQHF. CDR3 nucleotide sequence: TGTGCCAGCAGCTTAGCGGGACAGGGCAAAGGGCAGCCCCAGCATTTT. The variable domain in full, with the rest retrieved from reference TRBV7-2 and TRBJ1-5, is GAGVSQSPSNKVTEKGKDVELRCDPISGHTALYWYRQSLGQGLEFLIYFQGNSAPDKSGLPSDRFSAERTGGSVSTLTIQRTQQEDSAVYLCASSLAGQGKGQPQHFGDGTRLSIL.